Below, 13 T cell receptor beta chains from the same sample are listed, as sequenced in a study of T cells in Graves' hyperthyroidism and ophthalmopathy. Amplification of TCR beta CDR3 regions was performed using RNA transcripts as template. An initial round of RT-PCR targeting the TCR CDR3 relied on the HTBI primer set. TCRdb analysed the multiplex PCR reads with MiXCR anew, one entry per CDR3 protein. This sample carries hundreds of thousands of distinct CDR3 sequences, 15% to 18% of them seen once, and the ten largest clones take about 27%. Sequenced material: blood. Every receptor here comes from a woman aged 18-29 years with Graves' hyperthyroidism that later progressed to Graves' ophthalmopathy.

In DNA, the CDR3 is TGTGCCAGCAGCTTAGGGGGGGTCTTGAGCACTGAAGCTTTCTTT. Translating it yields CASSLGGVLSTEAFF. V usage is TRBV7-2 and J usage is TRBJ1-1, with D tentatively TRBD1 (5 bases). CDR3 length equals 15 residues. V lost 1 base and J 4 bases, leaving 13 bases between the germline ends. Germline CDR1 and CDR2: SGHTA and FQGNSA.

This clonotype was picked up many times. CDR3 DNA: TGTGCCAGCTCAGTCACAGACGAGCAGTACTTC. Its protein product is CASSVTDEQYF. This sequence joins TRBV18 and TRBJ2-7; D not resolved. Trimming removed 5 bases at V and 5 bases at J, with 7 bases between. The CDR3 runs to 11 residues. The germline CDR1 and CDR2 sequences are KGHSH and LQKENI.

This clonotype was detected ten times or more. The rearrangement links TRBV27 to TRBJ2-7, with 13 bases lining up with TRBD2. Germline V lookup: CDR1 MNHEY, CDR2 SMNVEV (reference sequence). The CDR3 loop spans 15 amino acids. V shed 6 bases, J shed 4 bases, and the junction held 6 bases outside the gene matches. CDR3 DNA sequence: TGTGCCAGCAGAATGGGACTAGCGGGACTATACGAGCAGTACTTC. Its protein is CASRMGLAGLYEQYF.

V and J are TRBV3-1 and TRBJ1-2, with 10 bases that match TRBD1. Trimming at V came to 3 bases and at J to 5 bases, leaving 3 bases not matched to a gene. From germline, CDR1 is LGHDT and CDR2 YNNKEL (reference sequence). The CDR3 is 14 amino acids. This CDR3 is CASSHDRGPYGYTF. The DNA of the CDR3 is TGTGCCAGCAGCCACGACAGGGGGCCATATGGCTACACCTTC.

With regard to this clonotype: A much larger clone lies a single base off, so this may be a read error. V gene TRBV18 combines with J gene TRBJ2-2; 13 nucleotides agree with TRBD2. Germline V gene data show CDR1 as KGHSH and CDR2 as LQKENI. The CDR3 runs to 16 residues. This chain's CDR3 is CASSPGLAGAAGELSF. The CDR3, as DNA: TGTGCCAGCTCACCCGGACTAGCGGGAGCTGCCGGGGAGCTGTCTTTT.

The chain combines TRBV6-5 with TRBJ2-2; D gene uncertain. Trimming took off 3 bases at V and 4 bases at J, with 12 bases between the two ends. The germline V gene has CDR1 MNHEY and CDR2 SVGAGI. CDR3 length equals 15 residues. The CDR3 DNA reads as TGTGCCAGCAGTTATATGCCGGGTGGCACCGGGGAGCTGTTTTTT. Protein sequence: CASSYMPGGTGELFF.

The chain couples TRBV30 to TRBJ2-4, with D perhaps matching TRBD1 (7 bases). The CDR3 contains 15 residues. Germline CDR1 reads GTSNPN; CDR2 reads SVGIG (reference sequence). Trimming took 4 bases from V and 4 from J, leaving 17 bases between them. The CDR3 spells CAWKVGGTAKNIQYF. The CDR3 DNA reads TGTGCCTGGAAAGTAGGAGGGACAGCGAAAAACATTCAGTACTTC.

The chain uses TRBV7-3 and TRBJ2-2; D remains ambiguous. V was clipped by 5 bases and J by 9 bases, with 19 bases between them. The germline V gene has CDR1 SGHTA and CDR2 FQGTGA. The CDR3 runs to 15 residues. The CDR3 protein is CASSPPERRLRELFF. CDR3 nucleotides: TGTGCCAGCAGCCCTCCTGAGCGTCGCCTCAGGGAGCTGTTTTTT.

This clonotype was found many times. The CDR3 is CASSYSSVIEAFF. The CDR3 DNA sequence: TGTGCCAGCAGTTACTCGAGCGTTATAGAAGCTTTCTTT. The chain carries TRBV6-6 and TRBJ1-1; D gene unclear. The CDR3 runs 13 residues. Looked up from germline, CDR1 is MNHNY and CDR2 is SVGAGI (reference sequence). Trimming shortened V by 0 bases and J by 8 bases, and 10 bases separated the two germline ends.

At least ten counts were recorded for this clonotype. This rearrangement joins TRBV6-1 to TRBJ2-1; no clear D gene. The CDR3 sequence is 16 residues long. From germline, CDR1 is MNHNS and CDR2 SASEGT. The V end was cut by 5 bases, the J end by 4 bases, with 18 bases between. CDR3 region: CASSKPSTEAYNEQFF. Written as DNA, the CDR3 is TGTGCCAGCAGTAAACCCTCGACCGAAGCTTACAATGAGCAGTTCTTC.

In its sample, this clonotype was seen many times. The chain couples TRBV20-1 to TRBJ2-7, with a tentative D call TRBD2 (5 bases). There are 13 residues in the CDR3. The V end lost 7 bases, the J end lost 4 bases, and 17 bases lay between the germline ends. Germline CDR1 reads DFQATT; CDR2 reads SNEGSKA (reference sequence). The CDR3 DNA sequence: TGCAGTGTCCCATCCGGGGAGAGGTACGAGCAGTACTTC. Protein product: CSVPSGERYEQYF.

The chain employs TRBV11-3 and TRBJ2-1; 10 bases match TRBD2. The CDR3 consists of 17 residues. Germline V CDR1 and CDR2: SGHNT, YENEEA. V shed 4 bases, J shed 4 bases, and the junction held 10 bases outside the gene matches. CDR3 loop: CASSYRLAGNGYNEQFF. The CDR3 coding sequence is TGTGCCAGCAGCTACCGACTAGCGGGTAACGGGTACAATGAGCAGTTCTTC. Complete variable domain (other parts from reference TRBV11-3 and TRBJ2-1): EAGVVQSPRYKIIEKKQPVAFWCNPISGHNTLYWYLQNLGQGPELLIRYENEEAVDDSQLPKDRFSAERLKGVDSTLKIQPAELGDSAVYLCASSYRLAGNGYNEQFFGPGTRLTVL.

This clonotype was observed at least ten times. The chain links TRBV2 to TRBJ2-7; 8 bases agree with TRBD1. This CDR3 has 14 residues. V was clipped by 3 bases and J by 5 bases; unmatched bases: 6. In germline, CDR1 is SNHLY, CDR2 FYNNEI. DNA for the CDR3: TGTGCCAGCAGTGATGGGGACAGGCTCGACGAGCAGTACTTC. Translation: CASSDGDRLDEQYF.